This section outlines one TCR beta chain sequence together with its context. The antigen remains undetermined. This specimen comes from a study of cytomegalovirus exposure and HLA in healthy donors. Study results and limitations: Cytomegalovirus status, reportedly, was diagnosed with high specificity and sensitivity by the classifier. In vitro experiments confirmed that three CMV-associated chains were specific for CMV antigens.

Only in-frame clones appear in the TCRdb table, and some are missing; sequencing was by immunoSEQ multiplex PCR. There are approximately 190,000 clones in the sample; about 80% occur only once, and about 7% lies in the top ten. Per the germline V gene, CDR1 is SEHNR and CDR2 is FQNEAQ (reference sequence). This CDR3 spans 16 amino acids. With 2 bases clipped from V and 6 bases from J, the junction kept 4 bases outside the gene matches. The receptor was isolated from a man younger than 35 in good health and CMV-seropositive. This chain uses TRBV7-9 with TRBJ2-3; 14 bases agree with TRBD2. The sequencing input was PBMCs. The CDR3 sequence is CASSLMGLAGADTQYF. The CDR3 nucleotides are TGTGCCAGCAGCTTAATGGGACTAGCGGGAGCTGATACGCAGTATTTT.